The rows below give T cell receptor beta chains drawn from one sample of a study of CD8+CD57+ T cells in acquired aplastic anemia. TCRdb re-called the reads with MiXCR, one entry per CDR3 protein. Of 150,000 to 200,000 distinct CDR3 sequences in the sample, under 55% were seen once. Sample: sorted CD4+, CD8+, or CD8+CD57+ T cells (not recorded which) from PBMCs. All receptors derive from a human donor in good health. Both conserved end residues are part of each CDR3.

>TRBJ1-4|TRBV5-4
CASSHADSGEKLFF
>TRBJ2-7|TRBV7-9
CASSRDRLYEQYF
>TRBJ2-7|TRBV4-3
CASRTSSSSYEQYF
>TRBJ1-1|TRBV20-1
CSARSGKNTEAFF
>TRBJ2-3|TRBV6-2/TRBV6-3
CASSYSLGTQYF
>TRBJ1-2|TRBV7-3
CASSRDRRSNYGYTF
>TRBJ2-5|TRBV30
CAWSVQGRPLSQYF
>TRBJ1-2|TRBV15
CATSFDRGHLGYTF
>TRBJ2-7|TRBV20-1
CSAAWDLSYEQYF
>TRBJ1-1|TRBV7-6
CASSRSQVTEAFF
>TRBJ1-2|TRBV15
CATSSWDSSNYGYTF
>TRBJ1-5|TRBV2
CASKPSGTGNQPQHF
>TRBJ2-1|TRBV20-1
CSARGREASSYNEQFF
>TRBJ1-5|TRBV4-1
CASSQPDRNQPQHF
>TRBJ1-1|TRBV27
CASSSLLGQGGTEAFF
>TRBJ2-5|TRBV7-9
CASSLGQGAGETQYF
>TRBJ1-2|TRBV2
CASSRQGNYGYTF
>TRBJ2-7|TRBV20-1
CSAKRQGRTYEQYF
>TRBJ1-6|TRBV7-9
CASSPPDPNSPLHF
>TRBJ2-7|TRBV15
CATSRGLGGMAGYEQYF
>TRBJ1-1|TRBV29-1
CSVERDITEAFF
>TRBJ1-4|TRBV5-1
CASSFRGMDNEKLFF
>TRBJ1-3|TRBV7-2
CASSLRSEASAGNTIYF